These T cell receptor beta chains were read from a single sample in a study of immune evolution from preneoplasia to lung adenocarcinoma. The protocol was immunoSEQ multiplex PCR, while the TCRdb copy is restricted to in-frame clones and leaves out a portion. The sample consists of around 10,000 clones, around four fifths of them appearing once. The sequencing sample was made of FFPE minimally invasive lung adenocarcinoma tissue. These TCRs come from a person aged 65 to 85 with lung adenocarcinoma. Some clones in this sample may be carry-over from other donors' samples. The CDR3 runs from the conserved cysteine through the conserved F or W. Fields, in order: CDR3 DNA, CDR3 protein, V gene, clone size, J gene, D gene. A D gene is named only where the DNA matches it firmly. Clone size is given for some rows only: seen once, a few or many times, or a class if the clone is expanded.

CDR3 DNA: TGCGCCAGCTTCAATGGGGGAACCACAGATACGCAGTATTTT
CDR3 protein: CASFNGGTTDTQYF
V gene: TRBV5-1
clone size: .
J gene: TRBJ2-3
D gene: .

CDR3 DNA: TGCAGCGTCGCAGCGGGAGGGTCTTACAATGAGCAGTTCTTC
CDR3 protein: CSVAAGGSYNEQFF
V gene: TRBV29-1
clone size: once
J gene: TRBJ2-1
D gene: TRBD2

CDR3 DNA: TGTGCCAGCAGACAGGATAATCAGCCCCAGCATTTT
CDR3 protein: CASRQDNQPQHF
V gene: TRBV2
clone size: few
J gene: TRBJ1-5
D gene: .

CDR3 DNA: TGTGCCAGCAGCTTAAGTATAGGGGGTAGCAATCAGCCCCAGCATTTT
CDR3 protein: CASSLSIGGSNQPQHF
V gene: TRBV7-2
clone size: .
J gene: TRBJ1-5
D gene: .

CDR3 DNA: TGTGCCAGAGGGACATACGTCTACGAGCAGTACTTC
CDR3 protein: CARGTYVYEQYF
V gene: TRBV2
clone size: .
J gene: TRBJ2-7
D gene: .

CDR3 DNA: TGTGCCAGCAGTGTCAGGGGTAACTATGGCTACACCTTC
CDR3 protein: CASSVRGNYGYTF
V gene: TRBV6-5
clone size: .
J gene: TRBJ1-2
D gene: .

CDR3 DNA: TGTGCCAGCAGCCGTACAGGGGACACTGAAGCTTTCTTT
CDR3 protein: CASSRTGDTEAFF
V gene: TRBV27
clone size: .
J gene: TRBJ1-1
D gene: TRBD1

CDR3 DNA: TGTGCCAGCAGCGTAGAAACAGGTTCCACCGGGGAGCTGTTTTTT
CDR3 protein: CASSVETGSTGELFF
V gene: TRBV9
clone size: .
J gene: TRBJ2-2
D gene: .

CDR3 DNA: TGTGCCAGCAGCTTCAGTCAGGGACTCTCCTACGAGCAGTACTTC
CDR3 protein: CASSFSQGLSYEQYF
V gene: TRBV5-5
clone size: .
J gene: TRBJ2-7
D gene: .

CDR3 DNA: TGTGCCAGCAGTTTGGTGGGGATTCCTGGCTACACCTTC
CDR3 protein: CASSLVGIPGYTF
V gene: TRBV28
clone size: once
J gene: TRBJ1-2
D gene: .

CDR3 DNA: TGTGCCAGTAGTATAGTGGCCCTGAACACCGGGGAGCTGTTTTTT
CDR3 protein: CASSIVALNTGELFF
V gene: TRBV19
clone size: .
J gene: TRBJ2-2
D gene: .

CDR3 DNA: TGTGCTAGCAGCTTAGCTCGTGCCCCCGGGGAGACCCAGTACTTC
CDR3 protein: CASSLARAPGETQYF
V gene: TRBV7-7
clone size: few
J gene: TRBJ2-5
D gene: .

CDR3 DNA: TGTGCCAGCAGCCCCAGTAATCAGCCCCAGCATTTT
CDR3 protein: CASSPSNQPQHF
V gene: TRBV7-9
clone size: .
J gene: TRBJ1-5
D gene: .

CDR3 DNA: TGTGCCTGGAGTAAACAGCTAGATGAAAAACTGTTTTTT
CDR3 protein: CAWSKQLDEKLFF
V gene: TRBV30
clone size: .
J gene: TRBJ1-4
D gene: .

CDR3 DNA: TGTGCCAGCAGCCTCCAGGGCCCGACTTACGAGCAGTACTTC
CDR3 protein: CASSLQGPTYEQYF
V gene: TRBV7-9
clone size: .
J gene: TRBJ2-7
D gene: .

CDR3 DNA: TGTGCCAGCAGTGCAATGACAGGCAACACTGAAGCTTTCTTT
CDR3 protein: CASSAMTGNTEAFF
V gene: TRBV6-1
clone size: once
J gene: TRBJ1-1
D gene: .

CDR3 DNA: TGTGCCTGGAGTGTCCAGGACAGGGATAATTCACCTCTCCACTTT
CDR3 protein: CAWSVQDRDNSPLHF
V gene: TRBV30
clone size: .
J gene: TRBJ1-6
D gene: TRBD1

CDR3 DNA: TGTGCCAGCAGCTTGAGGGACCCGGGTCACGCCCAGTACTTC
CDR3 protein: CASSLRDPGHAQYF
V gene: TRBV5-8
clone size: .
J gene: TRBJ2-5
D gene: .

CDR3 DNA: TGTGCCAGTAGTTTCACAGATACGCAGTATTTT
CDR3 protein: CASSFTDTQYF
V gene: TRBV19
clone size: .
J gene: TRBJ2-3
D gene: .

CDR3 DNA: TGCAGCGTTGGAGTGGGGGGGTCGAGCAATCAGCCCCAGCATTTT
CDR3 protein: CSVGVGGSSNQPQHF
V gene: TRBV29-1
clone size: .
J gene: TRBJ1-5
D gene: .

CDR3 DNA: TGTGCCAGCAGTGAAAGGGCCCGCTTCGTCTACAATGAGCAGTTCTTC
CDR3 protein: CASSERARFVYNEQFF
V gene: TRBV6-1
clone size: .
J gene: TRBJ2-1
D gene: .

CDR3 DNA: TGTGCCAGCAGCTTAGTAACGCCACCCATTGAAGCTTTCTTT
CDR3 protein: CASSLVTPPIEAFF
V gene: TRBV11-2
clone size: once
J gene: TRBJ1-1
D gene: .

CDR3 DNA: TGTGCCTGGAGTTCACCCGGGACAGGGAACACCGGGGAGCTGTTTTTT
CDR3 protein: CAWSSPGTGNTGELFF
V gene: TRBV30
clone size: .
J gene: TRBJ2-2
D gene: TRBD1

CDR3 DNA: TGTGCCAGCTCAACACAGGGTAATAGGGATCAGCCCCAGCATTTT
CDR3 protein: CASSTQGNRDQPQHF
V gene: TRBV18
clone size: .
J gene: TRBJ1-5
D gene: .

CDR3 DNA: TGTGCCAGCAGCCCGACAGGGATGAACACTGAAGCTTTCTTT
CDR3 protein: CASSPTGMNTEAFF
V gene: TRBV9
clone size: .
J gene: TRBJ1-1
D gene: TRBD1

CDR3 DNA: TGTGCCAGCAGCCAAGATTACAGGGCCACCGGGGAGCTGTTTTTT
CDR3 protein: CASSQDYRATGELFF
V gene: TRBV14
clone size: .
J gene: TRBJ2-2
D gene: .

CDR3 DNA: TGTGCCTGGAGGGGGGGTCCGAGTGAGACCCAGTACTTC
CDR3 protein: CAWRGGPSETQYF
V gene: TRBV30
clone size: .
J gene: TRBJ2-5
D gene: .

CDR3 DNA: TGTGCCAGCACCACCCAGGGGGCCTCCTACGAGCAGTACTTC
CDR3 protein: CASTTQGASYEQYF
V gene: TRBV28
clone size: .
J gene: TRBJ2-7
D gene: TRBD1

CDR3 DNA: TGCAGCGTTGGTAGACAGGGGGCTTCCGGGGAGCTGTTTTTT
CDR3 protein: CSVGRQGASGELFF
V gene: TRBV29-1
clone size: .
J gene: TRBJ2-2
D gene: TRBD1

CDR3 DNA: TGTGCCAGCAGCCGACAGGGTTTCGCTGAAGCTTTCTTT
CDR3 protein: CASSRQGFAEAFF
V gene: TRBV7-9
clone size: .
J gene: TRBJ1-1
D gene: TRBD1

CDR3 DNA: TGTGCCAGCAGCACCAGACGAGAGACAGATACGCAGTATTTT
CDR3 protein: CASSTRRETDTQYF
V gene: TRBV11-3
clone size: .
J gene: TRBJ2-3
D gene: .

CDR3 DNA: TGTGCCAGCAGCTTAGTCGTGGGAGCCACAGATACGCAGTATTTT
CDR3 protein: CASSLVVGATDTQYF
V gene: TRBV7-9
clone size: .
J gene: TRBJ2-3
D gene: .

CDR3 DNA: TGCGCCAGCAGCCAAGGATCCCTAGGCAGCCTAAACTATGGCTACACCTTC
CDR3 protein: CASSQGSLGSLNYGYTF
V gene: TRBV4-1
clone size: .
J gene: TRBJ1-2
D gene: .

CDR3 DNA: TGTGCCAGTAGTCACGACAGGGGGTCGGGCTACACCTTC
CDR3 protein: CASSHDRGSGYTF
V gene: TRBV19
clone size: .
J gene: TRBJ1-2
D gene: TRBD1

CDR3 DNA: TGTGCCAGCAGCTTGGGGCTGACTAACTGGCCTAGCTGGGATGAGCAGTTCTTC
CDR3 protein: CASSLGLTNWPSWDEQFF
V gene: TRBV11-1
clone size: .
J gene: TRBJ2-1
D gene: .

CDR3 DNA: TGCGCCAGCAGCCGGGGGGGTCCAACCTACAATGAGCAGTTCTTC
CDR3 protein: CASSRGGPTYNEQFF
V gene: TRBV5-1
clone size: few
J gene: TRBJ2-1
D gene: TRBD2

CDR3 DNA: TGTGCCAGTAGTGAGACCTCCTACGAGCAGTACTTC
CDR3 protein: CASSETSYEQYF
V gene: TRBV19
clone size: .
J gene: TRBJ2-7
D gene: .

CDR3 DNA: TGTGCCAGCAGCATAGACGGGGGGCGCGATGAGCAGTTCTTC
CDR3 protein: CASSIDGGRDEQFF
V gene: TRBV9
clone size: .
J gene: TRBJ2-1
D gene: .

CDR3 DNA: TGTGCCAGCAGGGCGCGGACAGTGAATGAAAAACTGTTTTTT
CDR3 protein: CASRARTVNEKLFF
V gene: TRBV2
clone size: .
J gene: TRBJ1-4
D gene: .

CDR3 DNA: TGTGCCAGCAAAGGGGTCGCCGACCATCATCAGCCCCAGCATTTT
CDR3 protein: CASKGVADHHQPQHF
V gene: TRBV28
clone size: few
J gene: TRBJ1-5
D gene: .

CDR3 DNA: TGTGCCAGCAGCTTAACGAAAGGGGGCAACACTGAAGCTTTCTTT
CDR3 protein: CASSLTKGGNTEAFF
V gene: TRBV7-6
clone size: .
J gene: TRBJ1-1
D gene: TRBD1